This T cell receptor beta chain was captured by sequencing in a study of blood T cell repertoires in COVID-19. Study-wide context: Spain, Italy and the United States supplied samples that represented acute and convalescent COVID-19. Sample material is recorded as cDNA or gDNA derived from T cells, B-cell-depleted T cells, or PBMCs.

Trimming removed 4 bases at V and 5 bases at J, with 12 bases between. This CDR3 has 13 residues. Germline V gives CDR1 SQVTM, CDR2 ANQGSEA. Original data processing: From reference gene primer amplification, estimates of nucleated cell counts were derived. Using immunoSEQ multiplex PCR, the repertoire was profiled, and TCRdb retains in-frame clones only, with some absent. V and J calls and clone size come straight from that table; D and trimming were deduced from the DNA. Of about 24,000 clones in the sample, around 70% were seen once. The genes are TRBV29-1 and TRBJ2-4, with unresolved D. The sample was peripheral blood. The clonotype was recovered from a human donor in a cohort sampled during active or convalescent COVID-19. Written as DNA, the CDR3 is TGCAGCGTTGTTGGCCTGGGCGAAAACATTCAGTACTTC. Translating gives CSVVGLGENIQYF.